This T cell receptor beta chain appears in the sequencing data of a study of blood T cell repertoires in COVID-19. Study overall: Samples taken during acute and convalescent COVID-19 were collected in the United States, Italy and Spain. T cells, B-cell-depleted T cells, or PBMCs supplied cDNA or gDNA.

Per the original methods: Reference gene primers were amplified, and this amplification served to estimate nucleated cell counts. Clones were read by immunoSEQ multiplex PCR, and TCRdb kept only the in-frame ones, dropping some. The DNA was the basis for D and trimming; V, J and clone size are from that table. The sample includes roughly 50,000 clones, 60% to 80% seen only once; the top ten take less than 20%. Sequencing input: peripheral blood. This sequence was found in a human donor with active or convalescent COVID-19. The donor label of this sample is uncertain.

CDR3 loop: CASSARKDRASTEAFF. The DNA of the CDR3 is TGTGCCAGCAGCGCGAGGAAAGACAGGGCTAGCACTGAAGCTTTCTTT. This chain connects TRBV7-8 to TRBJ1-1; TRBD1 agrees at 7 bases. Germline-derived CDR1 and CDR2 are SGHVS and FQNEAQ. The CDR3 extends over 16 amino acids. Trimming took 5 bases from V and 4 from J; bases not matched to a gene: 13.